The next 11 T cell receptor beta chains were all read from a single sample in a study of CD8+ T cells in alopecia areata. Sequencing used cDNA as its template, made by extracting RNA and reverse transcribing it. Data came from immunoSEQ multiplex PCR; TCRdb stores just in-frame clones and leaves some out. The sample shows some 180,000 clones, roughly three fifths of them seen only once. The material sequenced was CD8+ T cells sorted from blood. The receptors stem from a human donor in good health.

This rearrangement joins TRBV4-2 to TRBJ1-6; no clear D. V was pared by 3 bases and J by 10 bases, with 7 bases between. Germline loops: CDR1 LGHNA, CDR2 YNFKEQ. The CDR3 spans 12 residues. CDR3 in DNA: TGTGCCAGCAGCCATGCCTACTCACCCCTCCACTTT. Protein: CASSHAYSPLHF.

The chain is built from TRBV6-5 and TRBJ2-7; maybe TRBD1 (6 bases). This CDR3 region has 15 residues. The V gene's germline CDR1 is MNHEY and CDR2 SVGAGI. Trimming stripped 2 bases from V and 3 bases from J, with 14 bases between. CDR3 nucleotides: TGTGCCAGCAGTTACGTCCGGGACACCTACTACGAGCAGTACTTC. Residues: CASSYVRDTYYEQYF.

J is TRBJ2-4 and V is TRBV11-2, with D possibly called TRBD1 or TRBD2 (6 bases each). This CDR3 has 17 residues. Germline CDR1 is SGHAT and CDR2 is FQNNGV. V shed 0 bases and J shed 3 bases, with 15 bases lying between them. The CDR3 protein is CASSLDDRRTIKNIQYF. For the CDR3, the DNA is TGTGCCAGCAGCTTAGATGACAGGAGGACTATCAAAAACATTCAGTACTTC.

The gene calls are TRBV20-1 and TRBJ2-5, with TRBD2 matching over 7 bases. The germline V gene encodes CDR1 DFQATT and CDR2 SNEGSKA (reference sequence). V lost 5 bases and J lost 12; bases outside the gene matches: 9. This CDR3 contains 11 residues. The CDR3 spells CSAPPASGEYF. The CDR3 region has the DNA TGCAGTGCTCCTCCAGCTAGCGGCGAGTACTTC.

The chain couples TRBV27 to TRBJ2-3; 8 nucleotides line up with TRBD1. Trimming took 5 bases from V and 5 from J; bases not matched to a gene: 9. This CDR3 spans 15 amino acids. Germline values: CDR1 MNHEY, CDR2 SMNVEV (reference sequence). This chain's CDR3 is CASSGSQGALDTQYF. As DNA, the CDR3 is TGTGCCAGCAGTGGGTCCCAGGGGGCTTTAGATACGCAGTATTTT.

The V and J genes are TRBV15 and TRBJ1-1; D may be TRBD1 (5 bases). The CDR3 sequence is 15 residues long. Trimming shortened V by 2 bases and J by 0 bases, and 10 bases separated the two germline ends. Germline assignment: CDR1 LNHNV and CDR2 YYDKDF (reference sequence). CDR3 sequence (DNA): TGTGCCACCAGCAGATCCGGGGCGATGAACACTGAAGCTTTCTTT. This translates into CATSRSGAMNTEAFF.

V gene TRBV29-1 combines with J gene TRBJ2-3, with 7 nucleotides matching TRBD1. Germline V gene lookup returns CDR1 SQVTM and CDR2 ANQGSEA. The junction had 7 bases not matched to a gene; V was cut back by 1 base and J by 3 bases. The CDR3 has 15 amino acids. CDR3 coding DNA: TGCAGCGTTGAAGCAAGGGACAGAGCGACAGATACGCAGTATTTT. Its translation: CSVEARDRATDTQYF.

The chain has TRBV19 and TRBJ2-1; D perhaps matches TRBD2 (5 bases). There are 15 residues in the CDR3. The germline V and J ends were trimmed by 5 bases and 4 bases, with 15 bases remaining between them. Germline V gene data show CDR1 as LNHDA and CDR2 as SQIVND (reference sequence). The CDR3 DNA follows: TGTGCCAGTAGTCCAGCCGACTACCCGTACAATGAGCAGTTCTTC. Its translation is CASSPADYPYNEQFF.

The chain joins TRBV29-1 to TRBJ1-2; possible D gene TRBD1, 5 bases. V was pared by 6 bases and J by 5 bases, with 16 bases between. In germline, CDR1 is SQVTM, CDR2 ANQGSEA. This CDR3 is built from 13 residues. DNA of the CDR3: TGCAGCGTCAATAGGGGACCTTCATATGGCTACACCTTC. It encodes CSVNRGPSYGYTF.

This clone appeared many times. The gene calls are TRBV11-3 and TRBJ2-2; 7 bases are shared with TRBD2. This CDR3 region has 17 residues. Germline V lookup: CDR1 SGHNT, CDR2 YENEEA. J was trimmed by 5 bases and V by 5 bases; bases with no gene match: 14. The chain's CDR3 is CASSPLRGTGGTGELFF. The CDR3, as DNA: TGTGCCAGCAGCCCCTTGCGGGGGACCGGAGGAACCGGGGAGCTGTTTTTT. The whole variable domain, filled in from reference TRBV11-3 and TRBJ2-2, reads EAGVVQSPRYKIIEKKQPVAFWCNPISGHNTLYWYLQNLGQGPELLIRYENEEAVDDSQLPKDRFSAERLKGVDSTLKIQPAELGDSAVYLCASSPLRGTGGTGELFFGEGSRLTVL.

The CDR3 DNA reads as TGTGCCAGCAAGGGACAGGGAAAAGAGACCCAGTACTTC. Its translation: CASKGQGKETQYF. The rearrangement links TRBV25-1 to TRBJ2-5; 9 bases line up with TRBD1. CDR1 and CDR2 from the germline V gene are MGHDK and SYGVNS. The length of the CDR3 is 13 residues. V lost 7 bases, J lost 3 bases, and 3 bases stayed unmatched.